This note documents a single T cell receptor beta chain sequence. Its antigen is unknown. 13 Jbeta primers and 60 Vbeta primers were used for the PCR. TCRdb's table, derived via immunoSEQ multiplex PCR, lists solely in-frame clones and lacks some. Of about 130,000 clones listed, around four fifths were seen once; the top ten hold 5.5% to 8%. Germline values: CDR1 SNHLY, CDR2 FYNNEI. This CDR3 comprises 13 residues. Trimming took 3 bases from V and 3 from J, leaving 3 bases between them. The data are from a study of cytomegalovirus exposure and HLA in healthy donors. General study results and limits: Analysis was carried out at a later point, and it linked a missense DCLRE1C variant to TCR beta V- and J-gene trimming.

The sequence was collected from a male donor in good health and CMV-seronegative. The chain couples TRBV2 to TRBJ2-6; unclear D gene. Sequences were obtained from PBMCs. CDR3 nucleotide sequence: TGTGCCAGCAGTGATAGTGGGGCCAACGTCCTGACTTTC. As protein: CASSDSGANVLTF.